This T cell receptor (beta chain) was sequenced during a study of T cell repertoires in cytomegalovirus infection. Looking at the study overall: Indications came from public TCR beta signatures; they pointed to CMV infection and to a matching HLA type.

This clonotype was found many times. Its matching antigen is unknown. Germline-derived CDR1 and CDR2 are SGHTA and FQGNSA. The CDR3 runs 13 residues. V lost 3 bases, J lost 3 bases, and 7 bases lay in between. TCRdb analysed the reads with MiXCR anew, one entry per CDR3 protein. The repertoire holds hundreds of thousands of distinct CDR3 sequences, with 30% to 40% as singletons. This clonotype was obtained from a human donor in good health (CMV status not recorded). Some clones in this sample may be carry-over from other donors' samples. The source material was cultured PBMCs, sampled from culture after CMV antigen stimulation. The gene calls are TRBV7-2 and TRBJ2-3; D is uncertain. In DNA form, the CDR3 reads TGTGCCAGCAGCTTGTCCTATACAGATACGCAGTATTTT. Encoded protein: CASSLSYTDTQYF.